The entry below gives a single TCR beta chain sequence along with its context. This sample stems from a study of patients and donors after allogeneic stem cell transplantation. TCRdb re-derived calls from the RT-PCR reads in MiXCR, one entry per CDR3 protein. The table has about 960,000 distinct CDR3 sequences, 15% to 20% seen once. This CDR3 comprises 11 residues. CDR1 and CDR2 (germline): DFQATT, SNEGSKA (reference sequence). Trimming pared 6 bases from V and 6 bases from J, leaving 11 bases between. The sequence was obtained from a human donor who was either an allogeneic HSCT recipient or a stem cell or donor lymphocyte infusion donor (not recorded which). It is not recorded whose cells these are; they may come from a transplant donor. V usage is TRBV20-1 and J usage is TRBJ1-1, with a tentative D call TRBD1 (5 bases). The material sequenced was blood, either unsorted or a sorted T cell fraction (not recorded which). In nucleotides, the CDR3 is TGCAGTGCCGAAAGGGGATCTGAAGCTTTCTTT. This encodes CSAERGSEAFF.